Sequencing of this TCR beta chain was carried out in a study of blood T cell repertoires in COVID-19 (dated by TCRdb to 2018 to 2021). A note on the overall study: Collaborator samples came from the United States, Italy and Spain and covered acute and convalescent phases of COVID-19. The material from the prospective study consisted of cDNA or gDNA derived from T cells, B-cell-depleted T cells, or PBMCs. Subjects who had been exposed to COVID-19, were actively infected with it, or had recovered from it provided the deeply sampled blood TCRbeta repertoires that made up the dataset. The repertoires were released in a freely available public database intended as a resource for research on the immune response to SARS-CoV-2. The samples were drawn from the first 160 participants of the ongoing ImmuneRACE study and from over a thousand subjects provided by 6 global collaborators. Nearly every sample came with metadata listing a de-identified subject ID, COVID-19 status, age in years and sex. Where available, HLA class I and class II types were obtained from metadata supplied by the sample provider rather than from assay-based typing. General study outcomes and caveats: How much clinical and demographic metadata was included differed by source and by participant, and the metadata was provided uncurated.

This clone was recorded a few times. Its antigen remains unidentified. No much larger clone exists at a distance of one base, and base qualities are not known. CDR1 SGDLS and CDR2 YYNGEE are derived from the germline V gene. V and J are truncated by 3 bases and 1 base respectively, leaving an intervening sequence of 11 bases. The CDR3 measures 14 amino acids from cysteine to valine. Of the read, only the CDR3 DNA is kept; its 42 bases are in frame from base 1. TCRbeta CDR3 regions were amplified from genomic DNA using the immunoSEQ Assay, a bias-controlled multiplex PCR. Concerning the study's data processing: The number of nucleated cells in each sample was estimated from the amplification of reference gene primers within the assay. To quantify the absolute abundance of each unique TCRbeta CDR3 rearrangement, sequence reads were collapsed and filtered. For each sample, productive Simpson clonality was calculated as the square root of Simpson's diversity index over productive rearrangements. TCRdb provides this immuneACCESS table in a form limited to in-frame rearrangements. Some clones are lacking; in checked studies, under half of them reflect an unresolved V gene, and why the rest are absent is not known. The V and J calls and clone size are taken from that table; D and trimming were inferred from the DNA. The sample has some 150,000 clones on record, roughly 86% of them singletons. The ten largest clones represent roughly 7% of the sample.

The collaborating institutions used their own protocols to collect whole blood in K2EDTA tubes. For TCRbeta analysis, collaborators shipped samples in one of three forms: frozen whole blood, isolated PBMCs, or DNA extracted from either of those sample types. This chain is built from TRBV9 and TRBJ2-7, and perhaps TRBD2 as D gene, on 5 matching bases. The receptor was isolated from a woman aged 80 or over in a cohort sampled during active or convalescent COVID-19. Material: peripheral blood. CDR3 protein: CASSADEGSYEQYV. The nucleotide sequence is TGTGCCAGCAGCGCGGATGAGGGTTCCTACGAGCAGTACGTC.